This TCR beta chain stems from a study of CD4+ T cells in melanoma. Libraries were prepared by immunoSEQ multiplex PCR; TCRdb keeps only in-frame clonotypes and omits some of them. The data show 7,000 or so clones, about 65% seen once. This CDR3 has 17 residues. CDR1 and CDR2 (germline): KGHDR, SFDVKD. V was trimmed by 5 bases and J by 2 bases, leaving 20 bases between them. The chain employs TRBV24-1 and TRBJ1-1; tentatively, D is TRBD1 (6 bases). This receptor was taken from a human donor with melanoma. The sequenced sample was cells from a culture (not recorded whether cultured in vitro). DNA for the CDR3: TGTGCCACCAGTGTAGGCGATGGAACAGGGATTAACACTGAAGCTTTCTTT. Amino acid sequence: CATSVGDGTGINTEAFF.